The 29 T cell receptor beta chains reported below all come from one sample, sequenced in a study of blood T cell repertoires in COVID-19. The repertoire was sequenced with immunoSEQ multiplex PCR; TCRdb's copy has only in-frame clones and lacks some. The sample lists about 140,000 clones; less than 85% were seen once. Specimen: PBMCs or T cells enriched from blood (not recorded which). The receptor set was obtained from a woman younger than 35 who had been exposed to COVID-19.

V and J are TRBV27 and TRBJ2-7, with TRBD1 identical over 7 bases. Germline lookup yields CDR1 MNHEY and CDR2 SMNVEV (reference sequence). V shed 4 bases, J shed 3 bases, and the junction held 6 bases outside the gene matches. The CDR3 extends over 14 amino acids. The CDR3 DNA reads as TGTGCCAGCAGTTACACAGGGGTTGTCTACGAGCAGTACTTC. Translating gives CASSYTGVVYEQYF.

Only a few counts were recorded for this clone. CDR3 amino acids: CASGSTENTEAFF. CDR3 sequence (DNA): TGTGCTAGTGGCAGTACAGAGAACACTGAAGCTTTCTTT. The chain carries TRBV12-5 and TRBJ1-1; D remains ambiguous. The germline CDR1 and CDR2 sequences are LGHNT and FRNRAP. V was clipped by 6 bases and J by 1 base, with 9 bases between them. The CDR3 extends over 13 amino acids.

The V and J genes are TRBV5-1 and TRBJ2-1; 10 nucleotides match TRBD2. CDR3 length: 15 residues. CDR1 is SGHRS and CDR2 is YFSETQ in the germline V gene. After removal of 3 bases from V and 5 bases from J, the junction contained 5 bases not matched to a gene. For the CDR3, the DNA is TGCGCCAGCAGCTCCTGGACTAGCGGCCACAATGAGCAGTTCTTC. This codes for CASSSWTSGHNEQFF.

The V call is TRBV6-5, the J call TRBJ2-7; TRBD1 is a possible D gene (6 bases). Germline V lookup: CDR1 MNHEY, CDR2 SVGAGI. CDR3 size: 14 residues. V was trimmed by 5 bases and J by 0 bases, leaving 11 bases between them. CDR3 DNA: TGTGCCAGCAGTACCCGACAGGACTCCTACGAGCAGTACTTC. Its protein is CASSTRQDSYEQYF.

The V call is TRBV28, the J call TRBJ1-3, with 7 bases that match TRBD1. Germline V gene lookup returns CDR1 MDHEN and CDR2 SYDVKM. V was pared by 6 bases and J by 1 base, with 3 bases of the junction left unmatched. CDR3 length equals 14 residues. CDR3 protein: CASSPGGSGNTIYF. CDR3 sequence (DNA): TGTGCCAGCAGCCCAGGGGGGTCTGGAAACACCATATATTTT.

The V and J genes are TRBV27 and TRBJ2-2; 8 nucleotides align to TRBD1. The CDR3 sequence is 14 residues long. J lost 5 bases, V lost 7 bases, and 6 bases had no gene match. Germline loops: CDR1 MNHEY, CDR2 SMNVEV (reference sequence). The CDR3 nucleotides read TGTGCCAGCAACCACAGGGGGGAGACCGGGGAGCTGTTTTTT. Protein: CASNHRGETGELFF.

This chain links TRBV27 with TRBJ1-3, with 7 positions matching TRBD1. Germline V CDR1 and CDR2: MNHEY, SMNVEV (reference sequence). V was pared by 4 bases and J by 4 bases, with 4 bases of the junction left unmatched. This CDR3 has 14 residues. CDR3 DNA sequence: TGTGCCAGCAGTTCGGGACAGAACGGAAACACCATATATTTT. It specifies CASSSGQNGNTIYF.

CDR3 DNA sequence: TGCGCCAGCAGCCAAGTAATACAAGGACAGAAACTGTTTTTT. It yields the protein CASSQVIQGQKLFF. The chain recombines TRBV4-1 with TRBJ1-4, with D possibly matching TRBD1 (6 bases). This CDR3 has 14 residues. Germline V gene data show CDR1 as MGHRA and CDR2 as YSYEKL. V was cut by 1 base and J by 11 bases, with 14 bases left in between.

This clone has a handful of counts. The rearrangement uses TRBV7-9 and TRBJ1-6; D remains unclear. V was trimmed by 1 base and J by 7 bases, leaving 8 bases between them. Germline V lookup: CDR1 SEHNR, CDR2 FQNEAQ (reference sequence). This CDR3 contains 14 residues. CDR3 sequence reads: CASSLVATNSPLHF. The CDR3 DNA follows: TGTGCCAGCAGCTTAGTGGCCACAAATTCACCCCTCCACTTT.

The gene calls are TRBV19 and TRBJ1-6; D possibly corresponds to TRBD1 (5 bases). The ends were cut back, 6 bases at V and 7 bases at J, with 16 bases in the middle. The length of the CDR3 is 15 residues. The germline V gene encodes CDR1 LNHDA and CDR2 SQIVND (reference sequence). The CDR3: CASRGAGFRNSPLHF. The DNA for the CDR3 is TGTGCCAGTAGAGGGGCCGGCTTCCGGAATTCACCCCTCCACTTT. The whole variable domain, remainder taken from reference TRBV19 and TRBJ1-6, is DGGITQSPKYLFRKEGQNVTLSCEQNLNHDAMYWYRQDPGQGLRLIYYSQIVNDFQKGDIAEGYSVSREKKESFPLTVTSAQKNPTAFYLCASRGAGFRNSPLHFGNGTRLTVT.

CDR3 DNA sequence: TGTGCCAGCAACCCCGGAGGGTACAATGAGCAGTTCTTC. Translating it yields CASNPGGYNEQFF. This chain uses TRBV9 with TRBJ2-1, with D perhaps matching TRBD2 (6 bases). CDR1 and CDR2 (germline): SGDLS, YYNGEE. The CDR3 is made up of 13 amino acids. Deletions cut 6 bases from V and 4 bases from J, with 11 bases between.

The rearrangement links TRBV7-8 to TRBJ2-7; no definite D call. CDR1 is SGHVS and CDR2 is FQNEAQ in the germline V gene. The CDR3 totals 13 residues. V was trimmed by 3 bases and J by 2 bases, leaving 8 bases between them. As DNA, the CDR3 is TGTGCCAGCAGCTTTCGTTACACCTACGAGCAGTACTTC. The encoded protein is CASSFRYTYEQYF. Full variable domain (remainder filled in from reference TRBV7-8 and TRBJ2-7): GAGVSQSPRYKVAKRGQDVALRCDPISGHVSLFWYQQALGQGPEFLTYFQNEAQLDKSGLPSDRFFAERPEGSVSTLKIQRTQQEDSAVYLCASSFRYTYEQYFGPGTRLTVT.

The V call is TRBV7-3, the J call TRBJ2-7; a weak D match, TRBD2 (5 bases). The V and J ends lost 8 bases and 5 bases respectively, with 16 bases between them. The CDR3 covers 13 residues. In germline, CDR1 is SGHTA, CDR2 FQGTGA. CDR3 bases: TGTGCCAGCTCGTTTGCGGGCGGTGACGAGCAGTACTTC. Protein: CASSFAGGDEQYF.

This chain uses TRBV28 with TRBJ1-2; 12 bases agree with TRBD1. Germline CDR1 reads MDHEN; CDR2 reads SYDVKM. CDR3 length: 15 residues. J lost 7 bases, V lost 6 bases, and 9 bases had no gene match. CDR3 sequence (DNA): TGTGCCAGCAGCCCCGGGACAGGGGGCAGCGGTGGCTACACCTTC. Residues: CASSPGTGGSGGYTF.

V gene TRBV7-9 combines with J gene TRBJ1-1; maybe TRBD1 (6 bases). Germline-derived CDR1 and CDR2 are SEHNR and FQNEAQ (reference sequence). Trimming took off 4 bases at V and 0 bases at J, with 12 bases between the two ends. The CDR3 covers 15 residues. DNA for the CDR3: TGTGCCAGCAGCTCCCGACAGGTCATGAACACTGAAGCTTTCTTT. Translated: CASSSRQVMNTEAFF.

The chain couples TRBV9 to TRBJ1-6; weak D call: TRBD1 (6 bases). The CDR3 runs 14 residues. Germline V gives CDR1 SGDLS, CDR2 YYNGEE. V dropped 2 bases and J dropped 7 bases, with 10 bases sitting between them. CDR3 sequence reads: CASSVRQENSPLHF. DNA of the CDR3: TGTGCCAGCAGCGTGAGACAGGAAAATTCACCCCTCCACTTT.

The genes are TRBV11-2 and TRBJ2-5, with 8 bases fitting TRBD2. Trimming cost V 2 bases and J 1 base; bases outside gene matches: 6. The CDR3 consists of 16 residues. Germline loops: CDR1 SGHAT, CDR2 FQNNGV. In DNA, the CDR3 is TGTGCCAGCAGCTTAAATAGCGGGACCCTCCAAGAGACCCAGTACTTC. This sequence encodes CASSLNSGTLQETQYF. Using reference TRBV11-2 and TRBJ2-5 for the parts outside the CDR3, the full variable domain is EAGVAQSPRYKIIEKRQSVAFWCNPISGHATLYWYQQILGQGPKLLIQFQNNGVVDDSQLPKDRFSAERLKGVDSTLKIQPAKLEDSAVYLCASSLNSGTLQETQYFGPGTRLLVL.

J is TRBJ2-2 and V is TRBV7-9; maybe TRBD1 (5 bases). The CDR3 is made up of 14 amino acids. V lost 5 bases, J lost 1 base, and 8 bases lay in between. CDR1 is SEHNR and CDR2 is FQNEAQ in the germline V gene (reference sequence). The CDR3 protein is CASSPQGNTGELFF. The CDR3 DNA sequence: TGTGCCAGCAGCCCTCAGGGGAACACCGGGGAGCTGTTTTTT.

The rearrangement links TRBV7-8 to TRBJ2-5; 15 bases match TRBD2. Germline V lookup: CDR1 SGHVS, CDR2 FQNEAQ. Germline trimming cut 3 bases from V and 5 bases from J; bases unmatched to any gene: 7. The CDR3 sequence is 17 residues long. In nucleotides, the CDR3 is TGTGCCAGCAGCTTGGGACTAGCGGGAGGAGGCCGGGAGACCCAGTACTTC. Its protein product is CASSLGLAGGGRETQYF.

The CDR3 bases are TGTGCCAGCAAACAAGCCGGGGAGCTGTTTTTT. This gives the protein CASKQAGELFF. The V gene is TRBV2, the J gene TRBJ2-2; no clear D. Germline V gives CDR1 SNHLY, CDR2 FYNNEI. V lost 7 bases and J lost 6, with 6 bases in between. The CDR3 has 11 amino acids.

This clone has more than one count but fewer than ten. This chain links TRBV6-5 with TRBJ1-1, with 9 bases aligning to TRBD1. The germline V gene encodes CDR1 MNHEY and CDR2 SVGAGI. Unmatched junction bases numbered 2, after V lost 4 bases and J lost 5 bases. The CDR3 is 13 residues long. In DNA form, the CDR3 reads TGTGCCAGCAGTTCCGACAGGGGGACTGAAGCTTTCTTT. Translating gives CASSSDRGTEAFF.

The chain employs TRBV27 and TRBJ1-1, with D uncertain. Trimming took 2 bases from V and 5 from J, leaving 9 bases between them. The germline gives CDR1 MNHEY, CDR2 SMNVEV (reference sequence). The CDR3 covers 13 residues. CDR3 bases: TGTGCCAGCAGTTTAACAGAATTGACTGAAGCTTTCTTT. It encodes CASSLTELTEAFF.

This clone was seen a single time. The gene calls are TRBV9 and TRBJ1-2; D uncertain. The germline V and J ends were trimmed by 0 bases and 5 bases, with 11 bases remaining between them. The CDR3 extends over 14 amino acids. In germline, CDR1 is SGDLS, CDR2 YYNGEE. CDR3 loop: CASSVGSGLYGYTF. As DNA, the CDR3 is TGTGCCAGCAGCGTAGGGTCAGGCCTTTATGGCTACACCTTC.

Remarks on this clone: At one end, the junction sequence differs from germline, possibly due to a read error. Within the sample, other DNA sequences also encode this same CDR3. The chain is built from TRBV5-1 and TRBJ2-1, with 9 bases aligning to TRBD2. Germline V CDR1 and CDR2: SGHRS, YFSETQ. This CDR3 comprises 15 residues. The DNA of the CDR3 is TGCGCCAGCAGCTTGGAATCGGGACTAGCCGATGAACAGTTCTTC. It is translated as CASSLESGLADEQFF.

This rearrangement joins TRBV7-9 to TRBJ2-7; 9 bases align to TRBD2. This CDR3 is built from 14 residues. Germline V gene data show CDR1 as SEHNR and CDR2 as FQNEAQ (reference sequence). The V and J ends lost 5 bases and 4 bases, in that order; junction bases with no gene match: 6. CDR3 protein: CASSRTSVPYEQYF. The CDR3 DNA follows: TGTGCCAGCAGCCGGACTAGCGTACCTTACGAGCAGTACTTC.

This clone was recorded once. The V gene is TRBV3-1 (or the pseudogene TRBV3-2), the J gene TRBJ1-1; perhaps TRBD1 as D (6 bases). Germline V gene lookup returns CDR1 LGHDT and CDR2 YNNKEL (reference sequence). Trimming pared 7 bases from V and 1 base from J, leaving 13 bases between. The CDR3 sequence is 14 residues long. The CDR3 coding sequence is TGTGCCAGCAACCCCGGGACACGGAACACTGAAGCTTTCTTT. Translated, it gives CASNPGTRNTEAFF.

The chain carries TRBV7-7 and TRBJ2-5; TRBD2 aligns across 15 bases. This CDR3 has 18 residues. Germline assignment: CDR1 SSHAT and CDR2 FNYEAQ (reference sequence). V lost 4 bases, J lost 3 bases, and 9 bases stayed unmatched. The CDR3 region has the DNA TGTGCCAGCAGCTCCGGACTAGCGGGAGGGCCAATAGAAGAGACCCAGTACTTC. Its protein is CASSSGLAGGPIEETQYF.

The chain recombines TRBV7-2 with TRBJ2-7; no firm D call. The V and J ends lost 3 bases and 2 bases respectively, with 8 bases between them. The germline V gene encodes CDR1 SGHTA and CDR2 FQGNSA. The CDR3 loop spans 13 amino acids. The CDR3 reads CASSFDWPYEQYF. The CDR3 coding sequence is TGTGCCAGCAGCTTTGACTGGCCCTACGAGCAGTACTTC.

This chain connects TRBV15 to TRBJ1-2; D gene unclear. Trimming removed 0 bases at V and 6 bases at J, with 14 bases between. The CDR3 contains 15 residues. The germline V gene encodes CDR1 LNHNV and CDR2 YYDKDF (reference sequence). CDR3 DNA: TGTGCCACCAGCAGAGACCAAACAGTTTTCCATGGCTACACCTTC. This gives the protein CATSRDQTVFHGYTF.